The T cell receptor (beta chain) under discussion was sequenced for a study of blood T cell repertoires in COVID-19. Repertoires were generated with immunoSEQ multiplex PCR, while TCRdb's copy carries only in-frame clones and drops some. The sample includes about 94,000 clones, roughly 80% of them seen just once. Trimming pared 5 bases from V and 1 base from J, leaving 11 bases between. The V gene's germline CDR1 is MNHEY and CDR2 SVGEGT. This CDR3 has 14 amino acids. The origin of this receptor is a human donor in a cohort sampled during active COVID-19. The sample consisted of peripheral blood. This chain connects TRBV6-2 or TRBV6-3 to TRBJ1-1, with a tentative D call TRBD1 (5 bases). The CDR3 nucleotides read TGTGCCAGCAGTCGGGGGAGCCCGAACACTGAAGCTTTCTTT. It yields the protein CASSRGSPNTEAFF.